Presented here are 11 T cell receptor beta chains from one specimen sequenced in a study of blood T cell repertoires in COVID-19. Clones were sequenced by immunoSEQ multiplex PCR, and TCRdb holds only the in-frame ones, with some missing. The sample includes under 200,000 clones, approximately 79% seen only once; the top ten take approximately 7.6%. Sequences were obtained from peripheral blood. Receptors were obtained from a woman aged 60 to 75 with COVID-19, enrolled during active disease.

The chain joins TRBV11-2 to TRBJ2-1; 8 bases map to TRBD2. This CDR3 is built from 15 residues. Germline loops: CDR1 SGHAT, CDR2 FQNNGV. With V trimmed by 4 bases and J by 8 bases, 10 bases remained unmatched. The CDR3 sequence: CASSSTSAGGDEQFF. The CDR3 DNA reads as TGTGCCAGCAGCTCTACCTCCGCGGGGGGCGATGAGCAGTTCTTC.

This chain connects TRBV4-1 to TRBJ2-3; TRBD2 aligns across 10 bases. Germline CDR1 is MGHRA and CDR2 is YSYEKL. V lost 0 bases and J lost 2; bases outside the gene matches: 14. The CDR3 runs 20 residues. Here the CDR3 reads CASSQDWLAGAPAFTDTQYF. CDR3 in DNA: TGCGCCAGCAGCCAAGATTGGCTAGCGGGGGCCCCCGCCTTCACAGATACGCAGTATTTT.

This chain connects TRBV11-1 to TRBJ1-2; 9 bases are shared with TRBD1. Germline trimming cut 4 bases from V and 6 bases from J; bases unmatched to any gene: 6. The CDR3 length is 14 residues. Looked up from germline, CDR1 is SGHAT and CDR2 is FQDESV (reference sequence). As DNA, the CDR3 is TGTGCCAGCAGCTCCTCACAGGGGGCGCATGGCTACACCTTC. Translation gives CASSSSQGAHGYTF.

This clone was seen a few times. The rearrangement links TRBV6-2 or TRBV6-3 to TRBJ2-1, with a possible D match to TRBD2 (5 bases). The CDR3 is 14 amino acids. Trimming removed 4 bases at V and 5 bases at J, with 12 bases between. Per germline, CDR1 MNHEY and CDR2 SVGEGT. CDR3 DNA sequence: TGTGCCAGCAGTTCCCTAGGGCGGGACAATGAGCAGTTCTTC. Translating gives CASSSLGRDNEQFF.

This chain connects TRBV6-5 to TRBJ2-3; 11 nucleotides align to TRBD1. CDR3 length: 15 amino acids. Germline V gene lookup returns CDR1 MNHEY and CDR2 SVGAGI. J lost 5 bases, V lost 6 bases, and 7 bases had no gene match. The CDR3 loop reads CASRPGQGGLDTQYF. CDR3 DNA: TGTGCCAGCAGGCCGGGACAGGGGGGATTAGATACGCAGTATTTT.

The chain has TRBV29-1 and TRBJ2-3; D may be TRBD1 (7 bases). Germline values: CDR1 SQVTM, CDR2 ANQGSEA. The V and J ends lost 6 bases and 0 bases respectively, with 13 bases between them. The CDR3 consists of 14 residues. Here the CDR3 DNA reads TGCAGCGTGGAGGGGGCAGGAAGCACAGATACGCAGTATTTT. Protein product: CSVEGAGSTDTQYF.

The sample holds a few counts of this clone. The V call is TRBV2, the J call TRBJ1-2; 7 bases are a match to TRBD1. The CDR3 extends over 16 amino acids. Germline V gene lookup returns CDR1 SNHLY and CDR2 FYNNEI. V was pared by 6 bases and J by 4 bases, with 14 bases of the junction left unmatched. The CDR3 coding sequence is TGTGCCAGCAGAGCCCCGGGGACAGTGGATTTCTATGGCTACACCTTC. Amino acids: CASRAPGTVDFYGYTF.

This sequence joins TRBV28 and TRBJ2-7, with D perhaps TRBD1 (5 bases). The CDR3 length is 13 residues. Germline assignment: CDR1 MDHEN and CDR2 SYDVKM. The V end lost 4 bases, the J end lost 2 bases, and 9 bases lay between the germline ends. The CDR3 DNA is TGTGCCAGCAGTTACAGGATGCCCTACGAGCAGTACTTC. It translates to CASSYRMPYEQYF.

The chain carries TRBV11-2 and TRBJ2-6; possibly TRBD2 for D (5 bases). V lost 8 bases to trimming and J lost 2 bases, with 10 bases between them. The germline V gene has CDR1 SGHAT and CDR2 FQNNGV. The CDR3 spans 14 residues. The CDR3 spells CASGGGTGANVLTF. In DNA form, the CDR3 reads TGTGCCAGCGGAGGAGGTACTGGGGCCAACGTCCTGACTTTC.

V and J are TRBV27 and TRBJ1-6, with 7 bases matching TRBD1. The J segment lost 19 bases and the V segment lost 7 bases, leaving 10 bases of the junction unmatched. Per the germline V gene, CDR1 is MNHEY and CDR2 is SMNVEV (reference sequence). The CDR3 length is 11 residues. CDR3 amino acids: CASTLRGQRHF. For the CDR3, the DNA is TGTGCCAGCACCCTGAGGGGGCAACGTCACTTT.

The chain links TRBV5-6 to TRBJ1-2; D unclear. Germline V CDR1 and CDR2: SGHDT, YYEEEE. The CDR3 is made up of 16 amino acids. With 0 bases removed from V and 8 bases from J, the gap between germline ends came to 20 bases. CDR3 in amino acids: CASSLDLVRGILGYTF. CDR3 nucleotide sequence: TGTGCCAGCAGCTTGGATCTAGTGCGAGGCATTCTGGGCTACACCTTC.